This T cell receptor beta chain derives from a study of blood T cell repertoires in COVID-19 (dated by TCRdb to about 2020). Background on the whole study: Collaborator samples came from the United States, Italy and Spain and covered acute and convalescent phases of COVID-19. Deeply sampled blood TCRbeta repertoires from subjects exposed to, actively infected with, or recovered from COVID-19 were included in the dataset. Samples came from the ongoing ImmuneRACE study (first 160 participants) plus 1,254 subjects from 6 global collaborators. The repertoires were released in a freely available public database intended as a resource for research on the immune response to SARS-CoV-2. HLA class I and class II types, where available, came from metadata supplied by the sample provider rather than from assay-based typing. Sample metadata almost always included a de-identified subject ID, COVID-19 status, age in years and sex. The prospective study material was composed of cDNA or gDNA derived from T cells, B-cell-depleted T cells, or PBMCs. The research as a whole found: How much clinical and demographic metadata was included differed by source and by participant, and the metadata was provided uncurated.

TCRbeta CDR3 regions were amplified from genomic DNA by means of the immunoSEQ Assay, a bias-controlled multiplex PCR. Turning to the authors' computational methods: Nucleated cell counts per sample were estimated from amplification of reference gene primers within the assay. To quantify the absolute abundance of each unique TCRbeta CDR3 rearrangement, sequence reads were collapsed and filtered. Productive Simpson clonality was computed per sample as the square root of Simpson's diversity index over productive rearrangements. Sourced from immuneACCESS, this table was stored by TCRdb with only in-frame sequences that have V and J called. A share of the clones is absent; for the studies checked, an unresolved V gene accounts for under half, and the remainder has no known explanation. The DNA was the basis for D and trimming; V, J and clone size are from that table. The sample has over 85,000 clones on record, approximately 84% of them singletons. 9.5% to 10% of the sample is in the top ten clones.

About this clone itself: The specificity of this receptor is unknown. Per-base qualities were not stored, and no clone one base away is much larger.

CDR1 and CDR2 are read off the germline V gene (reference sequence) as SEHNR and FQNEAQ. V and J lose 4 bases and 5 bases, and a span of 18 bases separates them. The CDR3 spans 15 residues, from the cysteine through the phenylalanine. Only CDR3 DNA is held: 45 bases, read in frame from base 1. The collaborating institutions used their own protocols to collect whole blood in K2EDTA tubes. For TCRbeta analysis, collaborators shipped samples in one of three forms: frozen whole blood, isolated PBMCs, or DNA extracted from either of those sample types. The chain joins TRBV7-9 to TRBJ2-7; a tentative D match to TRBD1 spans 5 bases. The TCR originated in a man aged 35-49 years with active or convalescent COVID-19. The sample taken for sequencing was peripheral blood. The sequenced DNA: TGTGCCAGCAGCTCGAAAAAACCAGGGTTGCACGAGCAGTACTTC. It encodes CASSSKKPGLHEQYF.